The clone carrying this T cell receptor beta chain came up once. No antigen is known for it. This sample is part of a study of cytotoxic CD8 clonotypes in ibrutinib-treated CLL. Study details: Within the patient group, 11 were relapsed/refractory and about 15 treatment-naive, and around 18 were IGHV unmutated.

The germline gives CDR1 SEHNR, CDR2 FQNEAQ (reference sequence). V lost 5 bases to trimming and J lost 3 bases, with 16 bases between them. The CDR3 spans 15 residues. Overall study findings and caveats: Rising at ibrutinib response, clonality subsequently fell back toward baseline at progression. The clonality rise at ibrutinib response reflected private clonotype expansion. Sustained-remission patients were sampled at different times than progressing patients were.

Assay: immunoSEQ multiplex PCR; the TCRdb copy retains only in-frame clones and omits some. The data show 150,000 to 200,000 clones, roughly 90% seen once. The receptor comes from a human donor with chronic lymphocytic leukemia. The material was PBMCs, obtained at disease progression, from a patient treated with ibrutinib. The rearrangement uses TRBV7-9 and TRBJ1-2; tentative D call: TRBD1 (5 bases). The CDR3 DNA reads TGTGCCAGCAGCGTGAAAGGGGACGCCGACTATGGCTACACCTTC. Encoded protein: CASSVKGDADYGYTF.